The following is a T cell receptor (beta chain) sequence with its context. It has no known antigen specificity. No per-base quality is available; no much larger clone lies one base away. The data were obtained in a study of OX40 agonist ivuxolimab in advanced cancers. As for the study more broadly: The costimulatory receptor OX40 (CD134) was targeted by ivuxolimab, a fully human IgG2 agonistic monoclonal antibody. Peripheral TCRbeta sequencing was intended to test whether TCR sequence diversity was altered and clonal T-cell expansion was caused by ivuxolimab. In the dose-escalation cohort, roughly 80% of patients were male, and the mean age was about 55 years, with a range of 23 to 79. The monotherapy dose-escalation portion (N of about 49 patients) of the phase I ivuxolimab trial is reported in the paper. Among the roughly 50 dose-escalation patients, some 20 had hepatocellular carcinoma, around 15 melanoma, 9 renal cell carcinoma and 9 head and neck cancer. Prior anti-PD-1, anti-PD-L1 or anti-CTLA-4 therapy was permitted, and checkpoint inhibitors had been received by less than 45% of dose-escalation patients. Intravenous ivuxolimab was administered to patients every 2 weeks at six dose levels: 0.01, 0.1, 0.3, 1.5, 3 and 10 mg/kg. Partial responses were achieved by three dose-escalation patients, of whom one had hepatocellular carcinoma and two had cutaneous melanoma.

Patients with a history of autoimmune disease or receiving systemic immunosuppression were excluded from the trial. Peripheral blood for TCR sequencing was collected from all dose cohorts at baseline, on cycle 4 day 1, and on cycle 7 day 1. Samples came from an open-label, multicenter, first-in-human phase I dose-escalation trial of ivuxolimab. Adults with locally advanced or metastatic head and neck squamous cell, hepatocellular, melanoma or renal cell carcinoma were enrolled in the trial. CD4+ and CD8+ T cells were sorted separately from peripheral blood before TCR sequencing. What the research found in general, with its limitations: At doses of 0.1 to 3.0 mg/kg, clonal expansion of both CD4+ and CD8+ T cells in blood was seen between baseline and week 6. In the 0.1-3.0 mg/kg groups, partial responders had among the lowest normalized peripheral clonal expansion, particularly in CD8+ T cells. After ivuxolimab, expanded clones were on average more numerous among CD8+ T cells than among CD4+ T cells. Antigen specificity was not determined for the clonally expanded peripheral T cells. Low levels of normalized T-cell clonal expansion were also seen in some nonresponding patients.

For sequencing of the TCRbeta CDR3 region, genomic DNA was extracted from the sorted cells. TCRbeta CDR3 regions were sequenced using the immunoSEQ Assay. TCRdb's version of the immuneACCESS table is confined to in-frame rearrangements and falls short of the full clone set. An unresolved V gene accounts for under half of the shortfall where checked; the remainder is of unknown origin. The sample table lists some 44,000 clones, more than 80% of them with a count of one. The top ten constitute about 4.7% of the sample. Via the germline V gene, CDR1 is MNHNS and CDR2 SASEGT. The CDR3 covers 14 residues, taking in both the cysteine and the phenylalanine. Of all the DNA, just the CDR3 is kept, 42 bases in frame from base 1. V lost 3 bases and J lost 5 bases; the stretch between them is 13 bases long.

The material was CD4+ or CD8+ T cells sorted from blood, obtained in a trial of the OX40 agonist ivuxolimab. In this chain, TRBV6-1 is recombined with TRBJ1-1, with the identity of the D gene unclear. The receptor's source is an adult with an advanced solid tumor such as melanoma, head and neck, liver or kidney cancer. The CDR3 protein is CASSEGRVGTEAFF. DNA sequence: TGTGCCAGCAGTGAGGGGAGGGTAGGTACTGAAGCTTTCTTT.